The 17 T cell receptor beta chains below all came from one sample that was sequenced in a study of cytomegalovirus exposure and HLA in healthy donors (dated by TCRdb to 2016 to 2017). The library was generated by the immunoSEQ multiplex PCR assay. The multiplex PCR relied on a mix of 60 forward primers for TCR Vbeta segments and 13 reverse primers for TCR Jbeta segments. The table was pulled from immuneACCESS by TCRdb, which kept in-frame rearrangements only. Such tables lose some clones; where checked, under half of the loss comes from unresolved V genes, and the rest has no known cause. The sample yields 150,000 to 200,000 clones; 9.5% were counted once. The leading ten clones occupy over 1% of the sample. Sample: PBMCs. These receptor sequences come from a woman in her twenties or thirties in good health and CMV-seropositive.

V and J are TRBV18 and TRBJ2-5; D may be TRBD1 (6 bases). CDR1 and CDR2 (germline): KGHSH, LQKENI. CDR3 size: 17 residues. The V and J ends lost 1 base and 2 bases respectively, with 17 bases between them. The CDR3 protein is CASSPRFLPQGQETQYF. CDR3 DNA: TGTGCCAGCTCACCACGCTTCCTACCTCAGGGGCAAGAGACCCAGTACTTC.

The chain joins TRBV7-9 to TRBJ1-4; maybe TRBD1 (5 bases). V was shortened by 7 bases and J by 7 bases, with 22 bases between the two germline ends. Germline loops: CDR1 SEHNR, CDR2 FQNEAQ (reference sequence). This CDR3 comprises 16 residues. CDR3 protein: CASTLSGGGFSEKLFF. CDR3 in DNA: TGTGCCAGCACCCTGAGCGGGGGAGGGTTTAGTGAAAAACTGTTTTTT.

The V call is TRBV27, the J call TRBJ2-7; 14 bases align to TRBD2. The CDR3 is made up of 16 amino acids. The germline CDR1 and CDR2 sequences are MNHEY and SMNVEV (reference sequence). V gave up 6 bases and J gave up 2 bases; unmatched junction bases: 6. Written as DNA, the CDR3 is TGTGCCAGCAGGGGACTAGCGGGAGTTCTACCCTACGAGCAGTACTTC. Its protein product is CASRGLAGVLPYEQYF.

This chain connects TRBV4-1 to TRBJ1-2; weak D call: TRBD1 (5 bases). The CDR3 extends over 13 amino acids. CDR1 and CDR2 from the germline V gene are MGHRA and YSYEKL. The V and J ends lost 4 bases and 7 bases respectively, with 13 bases between them. This chain's CDR3 is CASSPTGAGGYTF. As DNA, the CDR3 is TGCGCCAGCAGCCCCACAGGAGCCGGTGGCTACACCTTC.

This clone appeared a few times. The chain joins TRBV5-1 to TRBJ2-7; 8 nucleotides agree with TRBD2. CDR1 is SGHRS and CDR2 is YFSETQ in the germline V gene. V lost 7 bases to trimming and J lost 3 bases; unmatched junction nucleotides: 12. The length of the CDR3 is 15 residues. The CDR3 coding sequence is TGCGCCAGCCGCGCAGGGACTAGTTTATTCTACGAGCAGTACTTC. Translating gives CASRAGTSLFYEQYF.

The J gene is TRBJ2-2, the V gene TRBV2, with TRBD1 matching over 8 bases. Trimming at V came to 6 bases and at J to 3 bases, leaving 9 bases not matched to a gene. Per germline, CDR1 SNHLY and CDR2 FYNNEI. The CDR3 spans 16 residues. This CDR3 reads CASRDRVRRDTGELFF. CDR3 nucleotide sequence: TGTGCCAGCAGGGACAGGGTTAGGCGTGACACCGGGGAGCTGTTTTTT.

The rearrangement uses TRBV6-5 and TRBJ1-2, with 8 bases identical to TRBD1. Germline V gene sequence: CDR1 MNHEY, CDR2 SVGAGI. The V and J ends lost 5 bases and 14 bases, in that order; junction bases with no gene match: 16. The length of the CDR3 is 14 residues. For the CDR3, the DNA is TGTGCCAGCAGTGCCTCGACAGGGGTGGGTGCTAGGACCTTC. It encodes CASSASTGVGARTF.

The chain employs TRBV9 and TRBJ1-2; no definite D call. V was cut by 10 bases and J by 4 bases, with 14 bases left in between. Germline V gene data show CDR1 as SGDLS and CDR2 as YYNGEE. The CDR3 is 12 amino acids. CDR3 sequence reads: CASRLPVYGYTF. CDR3 coding DNA: TGTGCCTCTCGTCTTCCCGTCTATGGCTACACCTTC.

This clone was detected a few times. V and J are TRBV6-5 and TRBJ1-4; tentatively, D is TRBD1 (6 bases). Germline CDR1 reads MNHEY; CDR2 reads SVGAGI. V dropped 2 bases and J dropped 4 bases, with 11 bases sitting between them. The length of the CDR3 is 15 residues. The CDR3 is CASSYTTGSNEKLFF. CDR3 DNA: TGTGCCAGCAGTTACACTACAGGGAGTAATGAAAAACTGTTTTTT.

This clone was detected only a few times. CDR3 coding DNA: TGTGCCAGCAGCCTAATCCCGGGACAGGGCATGAACACTGAAGCTTTCTTT. This gives the protein CASSLIPGQGMNTEAFF. The J gene is TRBJ1-1, the V gene TRBV7-8; TRBD1 matches at 9 bases. This CDR3 has 17 amino acids. Trimming took 5 bases from V and 0 from J; bases not matched to a gene: 10. Germline-derived CDR1 and CDR2 are SGHVS and FQNEAQ.

In DNA form, the CDR3 reads TGTGCCAGCAGCGTAGAATCCTCCATCCGAAGCGAGCAGTACTTC. Amino acids: CASSVESSIRSEQYF. V usage is TRBV9 and J usage is TRBJ2-5, with no clear D. The last part of the DNA fits TRBJ2-7 better; the J call may be wrong. Germline V lookup: CDR1 SGDLS, CDR2 YYNGEE. This CDR3 contains 15 residues.

This rearrangement joins TRBV5-1 to TRBJ2-5; D is possibly TRBD2 (6 bases). The CDR3 covers 13 residues. V lost 4 bases and J lost 5, with 12 bases in between. The germline V gene encodes CDR1 SGHRS and CDR2 YFSETQ. CDR3 region: CASSRREPETQYF. The DNA of the CDR3 is TGCGCCAGCAGCAGACGGGAGCCTGAGACCCAGTACTTC.

A few counts support this clone. The rearrangement uses TRBV29-1 and TRBJ2-1; 8 nucleotides line up with TRBD2. The CDR3 length is 13 residues. Per germline, CDR1 SQVTM and CDR2 ANQGSEA. The CDR3 is CSAGTSSYNEQFF. In DNA form, the CDR3 reads TGCAGTGCCGGGACTAGCTCCTACAATGAGCAGTTCTTC.

This chain uses TRBV2 with TRBJ1-1, with 7 bases lining up with TRBD1. V lost 6 bases, J lost 6 bases, and 10 bases stayed unmatched. This CDR3 region has 14 residues. Germline V gives CDR1 SNHLY, CDR2 FYNNEI. The CDR3 DNA is TGTGCCAGCAGCTACAGGGGACGCGGGCCTGAAGCTTTCTTT. This sequence encodes CASSYRGRGPEAFF. The full variable domain, its missing parts supplied by reference TRBV2 and TRBJ1-1, is EPEVTQTPSHQVTQMGQEVILRCVPISNHLYFYWYRQILGQKVEFLVSFYNNEISEKSEIFDDQFSVERPDGSNFTLKIRSTKLEDSAMYFCASSYRGRGPEAFFGQGTRLTVV.

This clone has only a few counts. The genes are TRBV6-5 and TRBJ2-7; D might be TRBD2 (6 bases). V gave up 4 bases and J gave up 2 bases, with 9 bases separating them. Looked up from germline, CDR1 is MNHEY and CDR2 is SVGAGI. This CDR3 contains 13 residues. The chain's CDR3 is CASSSGLPYEQYF. The CDR3 DNA sequence: TGTGCCAGCAGTTCGGGACTGCCCTACGAGCAGTACTTC.

This clone was seen only a few times. This sequence joins TRBV5-1 and TRBJ1-4; D perhaps matches TRBD1 (5 bases). Germline V gene sequence: CDR1 SGHRS, CDR2 YFSETQ. The CDR3 sequence is 15 residues long. The ends were cut back, 2 bases at V and 3 bases at J, with 11 bases in the middle. In nucleotides, the CDR3 is TGCGCCAGCAGCTTTTCTAGGGGTGCTAATGAAAAACTGTTTTTT. This codes for CASSFSRGANEKLFF. Variable domain in full (rest from reference TRBV5-1 and TRBJ1-4): KAGVTQTPRYLIKTRGQQVTLSCSPISGHRSVSWYQQTPGQGLQFLFEYFSETQRNKGNFPGRFSGRQFSNSRSEMNVSTLELGDSALYLCASSFSRGANEKLFFGSGTQLSVL.

The CDR3 is CASSLGDSHYGYTF. DNA for the CDR3: TGCGCCAGCAGCTTGGGGGACAGTCACTATGGCTACACCTTC. The chain couples TRBV5-1 to TRBJ1-2; 7 bases fit TRBD1. Germline V gives CDR1 SGHRS, CDR2 YFSETQ. V gave up 0 bases and J gave up 3 bases; unmatched junction bases: 2. There are 14 residues in the CDR3. The complete variable domain, with remaining parts taken from reference TRBV5-1 and TRBJ1-2, reads KAGVTQTPRYLIKTRGQQVTLSCSPISGHRSVSWYQQTPGQGLQFLFEYFSETQRNKGNFPGRFSGRQFSNSRSEMNVSTLELGDSALYLCASSLGDSHYGYTFGSGTRLTVV.